The 28 T cell receptor beta chains below come from one sample, sequenced in a study of CDR3 diversity in severe acne. Each CDR3 protein gets one entry after TCRdb re-called the PCR reads with MiXCR. The sample has about 93,000 distinct CDR3 sequences, 45% to 55% seen once. Sequencing used blood. These receptors all stem from a male donor in good health, serving as a control.

J is TRBJ2-5 and V is TRBV7-8; TRBD1 matches 8 bases. CDR1 and CDR2 (germline): SGHVS, FQNEAQ. The CDR3 extends over 17 amino acids. V lost 1 base and J lost 2; bases outside the gene matches: 9. The chain's CDR3 is CASSLVPGGGDQETQYF. CDR3 DNA: TGTGCCAGCAGCTTAGTCCCAGGGGGCGGGGATCAAGAGACCCAGTACTTC.

The chain recombines TRBV20-1 with TRBJ2-1; a possible D gene is TRBD2 (5 bases). The CDR3 length is 12 residues. Germline V gives CDR1 DFQATT, CDR2 SNEGSKA (reference sequence). Trimming took off 3 bases at V and 2 bases at J, with 5 bases between the two ends. The CDR3 loop reads CSASGTYNEQFF. CDR3 bases: TGCAGTGCTAGCGGGACCTACAATGAGCAGTTCTTC.

The rearrangement joins TRBV10-3 to TRBJ2-4; D possibly corresponds to TRBD1 (6 bases). Germline-derived CDR1 and CDR2 are ENHRY and SYGVKD. The CDR3 is 12 amino acids. V lost 3 bases to trimming and J lost 8 bases, with 8 bases between them. The CDR3 region has the DNA TGTGCCATCAGTGACAGGGGAGACATTCAGTACTTC. Protein sequence: CAISDRGDIQYF.

This clonotype has only a few counts. The missing conserved phenylalanine or tryptophan at the end of this CDR3 makes a read error likely. The DNA is left out, because the CDR3 cannot be placed on it with certainty; the CDR3 is given as TCRdb lists it. J is TRBJ2-1 and V is TRBV20-1; the table's D gene call, TRBD1, was not cross checked with the DNA. Per germline, CDR1 DFQATT and CDR2 SNEGSKA (reference sequence). Including both end residues, the CDR3 is 17 amino acids long. The CDR3 sequence is CSARATPRGSYGYTFGS.

V gene TRBV2 combines with J gene TRBJ1-5; D unresolved. V lost 6 bases and J lost 0, with 12 bases in between. The CDR3 has 15 amino acids. Germline CDR1 SNHLY, CDR2 FYNNEI. The CDR3 sequence is CASSVGALSNQPQHF. CDR3 coding DNA: TGTGCCAGCAGCGTTGGAGCGCTTAGCAATCAGCCCCAGCATTTT.

The genes are TRBV24-1 and TRBJ2-1, with 8 bases identical to TRBD2. Trimming cost V 4 bases and J 0 bases; bases outside gene matches: 4. The CDR3 is made up of 16 amino acids. Germline V gene sequence: CDR1 KGHDR, CDR2 SFDVKD. The DNA for the CDR3 is TGTGCCACCAGTGACCCCAGCGGGAGCTCCTACAATGAGCAGTTCTTC. Protein: CATSDPSGSSYNEQFF.

This clonotype was observed a few times. The chain combines TRBV19 with TRBJ1-1; D gene uncertain. The CDR3 length is 14 residues. The V gene's germline CDR1 is LNHDA and CDR2 SQIVND (reference sequence). V lost 6 bases and J lost 1, with 12 bases in between. The CDR3 bases are TGTGCCAGTAGAAGTGACTCTGAGAACACTGAAGCTTTCTTT. Protein: CASRSDSENTEAFF.

In regard to this clonotype: A much more abundant neighbour one base away suggests this may be a read error. The J gene is TRBJ1-1, the V gene TRBV6-5; no definite D call. The CDR3 length is 15 residues. CDR1 is MNHEY and CDR2 is SVGAGI in the germline V gene. CDR3 nucleotides: TGTGCCAGCAGTTACTTTCGGTCGGGTGAGACTGAAGCTCTCTTT. It codes for CASSYFRSGETEALF.

By frequency in the sample, this clonotype is medium-sized. The V gene is TRBV19, the J gene TRBJ1-1; no firm D call. CDR3 length equals 15 residues. CDR1 is LNHDA, CDR2 SQIVND, per germline (reference sequence). The ends were cut back, 5 bases at V and 1 base at J, with 14 bases in the middle. For the CDR3, the DNA is TGTGCCAGTAGTCCCTCGGTAGTGGCGAACACTGAAGCTTTCTTT. This translates into CASSPSVVANTEAFF.

This clonotype was recorded at least ten times. The CDR3 here is CAISLEGGGPFF. CDR3 DNA: TGTGCCATCAGCCTTGAGGGGGGTGGTCCTTTCTTT. The V call is TRBV10-3, the J call TRBJ1-1; possibly TRBD1 for D (6 bases). Looked up from germline, CDR1 is ENHRY and CDR2 is SYGVKD. Trimming took 6 bases from V and 12 from J, leaving 17 bases between them. The CDR3 has 12 residues.

V and J are TRBV19 and TRBJ1-5; a possible D gene is TRBD1 (5 bases). The CDR3 is 15 amino acids. The ends were cut back, 3 bases at V and 0 bases at J, with 9 bases in the middle. Germline V gene sequence: CDR1 LNHDA, CDR2 SQIVND (reference sequence). The CDR3 here is CASSIGTSSNQPQHF. The CDR3 nucleotides read TGTGCCAGTAGTATCGGGACGAGTAGCAATCAGCCCCAGCATTTT.

This clonotype was seen repeatedly, ten times or more. This chain connects TRBV6-6 to TRBJ1-1; D remains ambiguous. The germline V gene has CDR1 MNHNY and CDR2 SVGAGI (reference sequence). The CDR3 spans 14 residues. V gave up 0 bases and J gave up 1 base, with 6 bases separating them. CDR3 nucleotide sequence: TGTGCCAGCAGTTACTCCGAGGCGAACACTGAAGCTTTCTTT. It yields the protein CASSYSEANTEAFF.

This clonotype has more than one count but fewer than ten. The V call is TRBV5-5, the J call TRBJ1-2; 10 positions agree with TRBD1. Germline V gene data show CDR1 as SGHKS and CDR2 as YYEKEE (reference sequence). After removal of 4 bases from V and 4 bases from J, the junction contained 7 bases not matched to a gene. The CDR3 length is 15 residues. CDR3 DNA: TGTGCCAGCAGCCCTCGGACAGGGGGAAGCTATGGCTACACCTTC. Its translation: CASSPRTGGSYGYTF.

This clonotype was recorded many times. The V gene is TRBV25-1, the J gene TRBJ1-1, with TRBD1 as a possible D gene (5 bases). In germline, CDR1 is MGHDK, CDR2 SYGVNS. Trimming took off 5 bases at V and 3 bases at J, with 10 bases between the two ends. This CDR3 spans 13 amino acids. In nucleotides, the CDR3 is TGTGCCAGCAGTCAGGTGGGGGACACTGAAGCTTTCTTT. It encodes CASSQVGDTEAFF.

The rearrangement joins TRBV20-1 to TRBJ1-2, with TRBD1 identical over 9 bases. CDR3 length: 16 residues. The V and J ends lost 1 base and 2 bases, in that order; junction bases with no gene match: 8. Germline V gives CDR1 DFQATT, CDR2 SNEGSKA (reference sequence). CDR3: CSARALQGARNYGYTF. CDR3 nucleotides: TGCAGTGCTAGAGCCTTACAGGGGGCGCGGAACTATGGCTACACCTTC.

The rearrangement links TRBV20-1 to TRBJ2-2; 15 bases map to TRBD2. The CDR3 has 16 residues. The V gene's germline CDR1 is DFQATT and CDR2 SNEGSKA (reference sequence). The ends lost 4 bases at V and 7 bases at J; junction bases unmatched: 7. The CDR3 nucleotides read TGCAGTGCTACCGGACTAGCGGGAGGGCCGGGCGGGGAGCTGTTTTTT. Translation gives CSATGLAGGPGGELFF.

V and J are TRBV20-1 and TRBJ2-7; 14 nucleotides agree with TRBD2. The V gene's germline CDR1 is DFQATT and CDR2 SNEGSKA (reference sequence). V shed 6 bases and J 3 bases; nucleotides not matched to a gene: 4. The CDR3 runs to 14 residues. The CDR3 DNA sequence: TGCAGTGCAGGACTAGCGGGAGGAGGCTACGAGCAGTACTTC. Translated: CSAGLAGGGYEQYF.

The J gene is TRBJ2-7, the V gene TRBV10-3; the match to TRBD2 covers 8 bases. V dropped 11 bases and J dropped 0; count of bases not matched to a gene: 6. The germline V gene encodes CDR1 ENHRY and CDR2 SYGVKD. CDR3 length: 13 amino acids. The chain's CDR3 is CAALAGFSYEQYF. Written as DNA, the CDR3 is TGTGCCGCCCTAGCGGGCTTCTCCTACGAGCAGTACTTC.

Only a few counts were recorded for this clonotype. The chain carries TRBV5-8 and TRBJ1-1; a possible D gene is TRBD1 (5 bases). CDR3 length: 13 residues. V lost 4 bases and J 2 bases, leaving 9 bases between the germline ends. CDR1 and CDR2 from the germline V gene are SGHTS and YDEGEE. The CDR3 reads CASSTRTNTEAFF. In DNA form, the CDR3 reads TGTGCCAGCAGCACAAGGACAAACACTGAAGCTTTCTTT.

This clonotype was seen just once. CDR3 region: CASSSSVGAETQYF. CDR3 DNA: TGTGCCAGCAGTTCTAGTGTTGGGGCAGAGACCCAGTACTTC. V gene TRBV5-4 combines with J gene TRBJ2-5, with D perhaps matching TRBD1 (5 bases). Germline CDR1 and CDR2: SGHNT and YYREEE (reference sequence). V dropped 5 bases and J dropped 4 bases, with 15 bases sitting between them. This CDR3 spans 14 amino acids. The full variable domain, in which reference TRBV5-4 and TRBJ2-5 provide the parts outside the CDR3, is ETGVTQSPTHLIKTRGQQVTLRCSSQSGHNTVSWYQQALGQGPQFIFQYYREEENGRGNFPPRFSGLQFPNYSSELNVNALELDDSALYLCASSSSVGAETQYFGPGTRLLVL.

This rearrangement joins TRBV12-3 or TRBV12-4 to TRBJ1-5; TRBD1 is a possible D gene (5 bases). The CDR3 is 16 amino acids. With 3 bases removed from V and 2 bases from J, the gap between germline ends came to 14 bases. CDR3 protein: CASSFLAGSGNQPQHF. In DNA, the CDR3 is TGTGCCAGCAGTTTTTTAGCAGGGTCGGGCAATCAGCCCCAGCATTTT.

This clonotype turned up a few times. The DNA is left out, because the CDR3 cannot be placed on it with certainty; the CDR3 is given as TCRdb lists it. The chain couples TRBV5-1 to TRBJ2-3; TRBD1 is taken as the D call from the table, unchecked against the DNA. Termini included, the CDR3 measures 20 amino acids. CDR1 is SGHRS and CDR2 is YFSETQ in the germline V gene. CDR3 sequence reads: CDSSFYICSATTVSTDTQYF.

The chain recombines TRBV28 with TRBJ2-5; the match to TRBD2 covers 8 bases. The CDR3 sequence is 16 residues long. Germline values: CDR1 MDHEN, CDR2 SYDVKM. Unmatched junction bases numbered 10, after V lost 6 bases and J lost 1 base. CDR3 sequence reads: CASRLITSGFQETQYF. In DNA, the CDR3 is TGTGCCAGCAGGCTTATAACTAGCGGTTTCCAAGAGACCCAGTACTTC.

The rearrangement uses TRBV7-9 and TRBJ1-1, with D unresolved. Per germline, CDR1 SEHNR and CDR2 FQNEAQ (reference sequence). The length of the CDR3 is 12 residues. V lost 5 bases and J 3 bases, leaving 7 bases between the germline ends. This chain's CDR3 is CASSTLDTEAFF. Here the CDR3 DNA reads TGTGCCAGCAGCACCCTGGACACTGAAGCTTTCTTT.

The table lists this clonotype with a count of one. The V gene is TRBV12-3 or TRBV12-4, the J gene TRBJ1-1; D might be TRBD1 (6 bases). The length of the CDR3 is 13 residues. With 4 bases removed from V and 7 bases from J, the gap between germline ends came to 13 bases. This CDR3 reads CASSSRGAHEAFF. Written as DNA, the CDR3 is TGTGCCAGCAGTTCTAGGGGGGCGCATGAAGCTTTCTTT.

V is TRBV7-9 and J is TRBJ2-5, with D unclear. Germline lookup yields CDR1 SEHNR and CDR2 FQNEAQ (reference sequence). Deletions cut 6 bases from V and 2 bases from J, with 10 bases between. There are 13 residues in the CDR3. The DNA for the CDR3 is TGTGCCAGCAGGTTCGGGCAACAAGAGACCCAGTACTTC. As protein: CASRFGQQETQYF.

This sequence joins TRBV7-9 and TRBJ2-5, with 9 bases fitting TRBD2. Matching the DNA end better, TRBJ2-7 makes the J call doubtful. This CDR3 comprises 15 residues. Germline V CDR1 and CDR2: SEHNR, FQNEAQ (reference sequence). CDR3 sequence: CASTKGLAGAPEQYF. The CDR3 DNA reads as TGTGCCAGCACCAAAGGTTTAGCGGGAGCCCCCGAGCAGTACTTC.

The chain is built from TRBV20-1 and TRBJ2-7; tentatively, D is TRBD2 (5 bases). The germline CDR1 and CDR2 sequences are DFQATT and SNEGSKA (reference sequence). V gave up 6 bases and J gave up 6 bases, with 12 bases separating them. This CDR3 comprises 11 residues. As DNA, the CDR3 is TGCAGTGCACCGAGGGCCATCGAGCAGTACTTC. It specifies CSAPRAIEQYF.